This T cell receptor (beta chain) was documented in a study of T cell responses to AZD1222 COVID-19 vaccine. General observations from the study: Variant regions that are unmutated are reportedly the target of nearly half of spike-specific TCRs. Spike was spanned by vaccine-associated CD4 TCRs, which were dominant at 160-218 and 743-854. Females made up more of the donors, who were largely white British, and clonal diversity may have come out too low.

Analyses pooled second doses at about 4 or about 12 weeks. V gave up 7 bases and J gave up 5 bases, with 9 bases separating them. Per germline, CDR1 WSHSY and CDR2 SAAADI. The CDR3 loop spans 13 amino acids. Assay: immunoSEQ multiplex PCR; the TCRdb copy retains only in-frame clones and omits some. The data contain 86,000 or so clones, about 89% of them singletons. About this clone: Its cognate antigen is unknown.

The source was peripheral blood, collected 28 days after the second AZD1222 dose. The receptor's source is an adult who received the AZD1222 COVID-19 vaccine. The chain uses TRBV10-2 and TRBJ1-6, with D maybe TRBD1 (5 bases). CDR3 in amino acids: CASTTRDNSPLHF. The CDR3 DNA is TGCGCCAGCACCACCAGGGATAATTCACCCCTCCACTTT.